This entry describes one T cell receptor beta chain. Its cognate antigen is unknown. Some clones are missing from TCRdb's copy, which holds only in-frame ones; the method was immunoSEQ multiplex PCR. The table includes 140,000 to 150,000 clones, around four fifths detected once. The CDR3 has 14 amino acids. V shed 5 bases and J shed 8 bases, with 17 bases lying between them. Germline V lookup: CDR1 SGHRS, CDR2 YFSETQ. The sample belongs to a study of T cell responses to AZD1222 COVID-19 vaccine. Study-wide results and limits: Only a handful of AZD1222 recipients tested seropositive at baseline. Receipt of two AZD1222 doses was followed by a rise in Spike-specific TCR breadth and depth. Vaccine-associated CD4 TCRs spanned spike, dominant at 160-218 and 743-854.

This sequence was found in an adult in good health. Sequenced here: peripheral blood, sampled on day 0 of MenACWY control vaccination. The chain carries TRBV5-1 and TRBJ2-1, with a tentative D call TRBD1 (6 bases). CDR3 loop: CASRFARDTDEQFF. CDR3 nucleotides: TGCGCCAGCAGGTTTGCCAGGGACACGGATGAGCAGTTCTTC.